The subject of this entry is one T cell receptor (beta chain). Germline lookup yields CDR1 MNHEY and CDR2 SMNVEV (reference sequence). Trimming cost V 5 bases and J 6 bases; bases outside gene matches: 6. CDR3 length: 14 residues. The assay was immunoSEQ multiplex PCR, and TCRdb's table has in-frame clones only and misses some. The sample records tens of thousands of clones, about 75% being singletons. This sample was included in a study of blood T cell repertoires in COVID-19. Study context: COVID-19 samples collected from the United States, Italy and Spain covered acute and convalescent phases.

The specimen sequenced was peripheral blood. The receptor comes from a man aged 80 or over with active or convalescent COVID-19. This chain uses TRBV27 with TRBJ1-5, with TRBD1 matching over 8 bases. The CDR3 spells CASSPRTGRQPQHF. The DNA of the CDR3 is TGTGCCAGCAGTCCAAGGACAGGGCGTCAGCCCCAGCATTTT.